Following are 25 T cell receptor beta chains from one sample sequenced in a study of PD-L1 blockade in urothelial cancer. Sequencing was performed with immunoSEQ multiplex PCR; in TCRdb, only in-frame clones are kept and a portion is missing. This sample carries some 54,000 clones, roughly 84% of them seen once, and the ten largest clones take about 6%. The material was PBMCs, obtained around atezolizumab (anti-PD-L1) treatment. These receptors originate from a man aged 40-50 years with urothelial cancer.

V and J are TRBV10-3 and TRBJ1-5, with D hard to call. V lost 6 bases to trimming and J lost 4 bases, with 13 bases between them. Per the germline V gene, CDR1 is ENHRY and CDR2 is SYGVKD. This CDR3 has 14 residues. The CDR3 nucleotides read TGTGCCATCAGGGCAGTGGGCACGAATCAGCCCCAGCATTTT. It specifies CAIRAVGTNQPQHF.

The gene calls are TRBV9 and TRBJ2-2; D possibly corresponds to TRBD2 (6 bases). CDR1 is SGDLS and CDR2 is YYNGEE in the germline V gene. CDR3 length: 17 residues. V lost 0 bases to trimming and J lost 6 bases, with 18 bases between them. The chain's CDR3 is CASSVEISGVSPGELFF. The DNA of the CDR3 is TGTGCCAGCAGCGTAGAAATCTCGGGAGTTTCCCCCGGGGAGCTGTTTTTT.

This clone was counted between two and nine times. The chain uses TRBV7-2 and TRBJ1-3, with unresolved D. The germline V gene has CDR1 SGHTA and CDR2 FQGNSA. The CDR3 is made up of 12 amino acids. Trimming pared 4 bases from V and 8 bases from J, leaving 9 bases between. Here the CDR3 DNA reads TGTGCCAGCAGCTCCCTTCGGGACACCATATATTTT. Amino acid sequence: CASSSLRDTIYF.

This clone has only one observation. The chain links TRBV30 to TRBJ2-2; no reliable D call. V lost 5 bases and J 7 bases, leaving 17 bases between the germline ends. Per the germline V gene, CDR1 is GTSNPN and CDR2 is SVGIG (reference sequence). CDR3 length: 14 residues. The CDR3 region has the DNA TGTGCCTGGGCTAGTTCCCTCCCGGGCGGGGAGCTGTTTTTT. Its translation: CAWASSLPGGELFF.

The gene calls are TRBV4-3 and TRBJ2-2; TRBD1 might be the D (5 bases). Germline V gives CDR1 LGHNA, CDR2 YSLEER. Trimming pared 5 bases from V and 6 bases from J, leaving 7 bases between. The CDR3 sequence is 12 residues long. The CDR3 nucleotides are TGCGCCAGCAGCAGGGGATCCGGGGAGCTGTTTTTT. This encodes CASSRGSGELFF.

This clone was recorded a few times. This sequence joins TRBV4-1 and TRBJ2-7; 12 bases match TRBD2. The length of the CDR3 is 15 residues. V was clipped by 4 bases and J by 3 bases; unmatched bases: 4. Per the germline V gene, CDR1 is MGHRA and CDR2 is YSYEKL. As DNA, the CDR3 is TGCGCCAGCAGCCTATTACTAGCGGGAGGCTACGAGCAGTACTTC. Protein sequence: CASSLLLAGGYEQYF.

This clone was found once. This sequence joins TRBV30 and TRBJ2-5; D is perhaps TRBD1 (5 bases). The V gene's germline CDR1 is GTSNPN and CDR2 SVGIG (reference sequence). Trimming removed 0 bases at V and 5 bases at J, with 16 bases between. The length of the CDR3 is 15 residues. CDR3 amino acids: CAWSVGQGRFETQYF. DNA of the CDR3: TGTGCCTGGAGTGTGGGGCAGGGTCGGTTTGAGACCCAGTACTTC. Complete variable domain (other parts from reference TRBV30 and TRBJ2-5): SQTIHQWPATLVQPVGSPLSLECTVEGTSNPNLYWYRQAAGRGLQLLFYSVGIGQISSEVPQNLSASRPQDRQFILSSKKLLLSDSGFYLCAWSVGQGRFETQYFGPGTRLLVL.

The V call is TRBV6-6, the J call TRBJ2-5; 8 bases are shared with TRBD2. Germline-derived CDR1 and CDR2 are MNHNY and SVGAGI (reference sequence). This CDR3 spans 16 amino acids. J lost 5 bases, V lost 0 bases, and 8 bases had no gene match. The CDR3 reads CASSYSGSGRMETQYF. Written as DNA, the CDR3 is TGTGCCAGCAGTTACTCGGGCAGCGGGAGAATGGAGACCCAGTACTTC.

The chain recombines TRBV28 with TRBJ1-5, with D perhaps matching TRBD1 (6 bases). Germline V gene lookup returns CDR1 MDHEN and CDR2 SYDVKM. The germline V and J ends were trimmed by 5 bases and 1 base, with 12 bases remaining between them. The CDR3 extends over 15 amino acids. The CDR3 reads CASSRGGPSNQPQHF. The CDR3 DNA sequence: TGTGCCAGCAGTAGGGGGGGGCCGAGCAATCAGCCCCAGCATTTT.

The chain employs TRBV28 and TRBJ1-1, with D perhaps matching TRBD1 (5 bases). There are 14 residues in the CDR3. CDR1 and CDR2 from the germline V gene are MDHEN and SYDVKM. Trimming removed 5 bases at V and 1 base at J, with 11 bases between. CDR3 DNA: TGTGCCAGCAGTCCCCCCAGGGAGAACACTGAAGCTTTCTTT. Encoded protein: CASSPPRENTEAFF. Full variable domain (rest looked up from reference TRBV28 and TRBJ1-1): DVKVTQSSRYLVKRTGEKVFLECVQDMDHENMFWYRQDPGLGLRLIYFSYDVKMKEKGDIPEGYSVSREKKERFSLILESASTNQTSMYLCASSPPRENTEAFFGQGTRLTVV.

J is TRBJ1-2 and V is TRBV28; D gene uncertain. CDR3 length: 12 amino acids. The germline gives CDR1 MDHEN, CDR2 SYDVKM. V gave up 4 bases and J gave up 7 bases, with 10 bases separating them. The CDR3 region is CASSSPEGGYTF. CDR3 bases: TGTGCCAGCAGTTCCCCCGAGGGTGGCTACACCTTC.

This chain uses TRBV28 with TRBJ2-4, with 8 bases fitting TRBD2. The J segment lost 5 bases and the V segment lost 5 bases, leaving 11 bases of the junction unmatched. This CDR3 comprises 16 residues. Germline CDR1 and CDR2: MDHEN and SYDVKM. The CDR3 loop is CASSPRGSGNQNIQYF. In DNA form, the CDR3 reads TGTGCCAGCAGTCCCCGCGGTAGCGGGAACCAAAACATTCAGTACTTC.

The V call is TRBV15, the J call TRBJ2-1, with D perhaps matching TRBD1 (5 bases). This CDR3 has 12 residues. Germline CDR1 reads LNHNV; CDR2 reads YYDKDF (reference sequence). Trimming pared 5 bases from V and 8 bases from J, leaving 10 bases between. CDR3 coding DNA: TGTGCCACCAGCTCCCGGACATATGAGCAGTTCTTC. It codes for CATSSRTYEQFF. Using reference TRBV15 and TRBJ2-1 for the parts outside the CDR3, the full variable domain is DAMVIQNPRYQVTQFGKPVTLSCSQTLNHNVMYWYQQKSSQAPKLLFHYYDKDFNNEADTPDNFQSRRPNTSFCFLDIRSPGLGDTAMYLCATSSRTYEQFFGPGTRLTVL.

This rearrangement joins TRBV21-1 to TRBJ2-7; the table's TRBD2 call for D was not verified on the DNA. TRBV21-1 is designated a pseudogene. The CDR3 runs 18 residues. The DNA for the CDR3 is TGTGCCAGCAGCAAGGACCTTAAAAGCGGCCCTTTCTCCTACGAGCAGTACTTC. This codes for CASSKDLKSGPFSYEQYF.

The chain has TRBV2 and TRBJ2-7, with D perhaps matching TRBD2 (6 bases). The V end lost 4 bases, the J end lost 0 bases, and 13 bases lay between the germline ends. Germline V gene lookup returns CDR1 SNHLY and CDR2 FYNNEI. The CDR3 consists of 15 residues. The CDR3 reads CASSVNRRDSYEQYF. The DNA of the CDR3 is TGTGCCAGCAGTGTAAACCGGCGGGACTCCTACGAGCAGTACTTC.

Of note for this clone: This same CDR3 is encoded by further DNA sequences in the sample. The rearrangement uses TRBV5-1 and TRBJ2-7; the D is unclear. V was pared by 0 bases and J by 0 bases, with 4 bases between. Germline V gives CDR1 SGHRS, CDR2 YFSETQ. This CDR3 contains 13 residues. The CDR3 nucleotides are TGCGCCAGCAGCTTGGCTGTCTCCTACGAGCAGTACTTC. Protein: CASSLAVSYEQYF.

The chain has TRBV9 and TRBJ2-1; no clear D. CDR3 length equals 15 residues. The germline gives CDR1 SGDLS, CDR2 YYNGEE. V was shortened by 0 bases and J by 9 bases, with 16 bases between the two germline ends. Here the CDR3 DNA reads TGTGCCAGCAGCGTAGTTTGGTCACCGCCGGGTGAGCAGTTCTTC. It yields the protein CASSVVWSPPGEQFF.

The rearrangement joins TRBV20-1 to TRBJ2-2; D is unclear. The ends were cut back, 3 bases at V and 7 bases at J, with 6 bases in the middle. CDR3 length: 11 amino acids. The germline V gene encodes CDR1 DFQATT and CDR2 SNEGSKA (reference sequence). DNA of the CDR3: TGCAGTGCTAGTCAGATCGGGGAGCTGTTTTTT. Translated, it gives CSASQIGELFF.

This rearrangement joins TRBV12-2 to TRBJ2-5; TRBD2 is the table's D call, not checked against the DNA. TRBV12-2 is deemed a pseudogene. There are 13 residues in the CDR3. The CDR3 loop reads CASRLGTKETQYF. The CDR3 DNA reads TGTGCAAGTCGCTTAGGAACTAAAGAGACCCAGTACTTC.

The chain employs TRBV5-6 and TRBJ1-4; D may be TRBD1 (6 bases). The length of the CDR3 is 15 residues. CDR1 is SGHDT, CDR2 YYEEEE, per germline. Trimming stripped 4 bases from V and 7 bases from J, with 17 bases between. This CDR3 reads CASSDEGEGGEKLFF. The CDR3, as DNA: TGTGCCAGCAGCGACGAGGGGGAGGGTGGTGAAAAACTGTTTTTT. Together with reference TRBV5-6 and TRBJ1-4, the CDR3 gives the full variable domain: DAGVTQSPTHLIKTRGQQVTLRCSPKSGHDTVSWYQQALGQGPQFIFQYYEEEERQRGNFPDRFSGHQFPNYSSELNVNALLLGDSALYLCASSDEGEGGEKLFFGSGTQLSVL.

This clone is medium-sized by share. CDR3 in DNA: TGTGCCAGCACCTATGAGGGTAACACTGAAGCTTTCTTT. Protein: CASTYEGNTEAFF. The J gene is TRBJ1-1, the V gene TRBV7-9; D unresolved. Between the trimmed V and J ends, which lost 7 bases and 2 bases, there was a span of 11 bases. This CDR3 is built from 13 residues. Germline CDR1 and CDR2: SEHNR and FQNEAQ (reference sequence).

The chain links TRBV11-3 to TRBJ1-2; tentatively, D is TRBD1 (5 bases). The CDR3 is made up of 13 amino acids. Trimming cost V 5 bases and J 6 bases, with 13 bases left between them. Germline CDR1 and CDR2: SGHNT and YENEEA. The CDR3 nucleotides read TGTGCCAGCAGCCGACGGACGGGGGATGGCTACACCTTC. As protein: CASSRRTGDGYTF.

This chain joins TRBV6-5 and TRBJ2-1; TRBD2 matches 12 bases. V trimming: 4 bases; J trimming: 4 bases; junction bases outside the gene matches: 5. The germline CDR1 and CDR2 sequences are MNHEY and SVGAGI. CDR3 length equals 16 residues. The CDR3 DNA reads as TGTGCCAGCAGTTTTCAGACTAGCGGGAGTTACAATGAGCAGTTCTTC. Translating gives CASSFQTSGSYNEQFF.

The J gene is TRBJ2-5, the V gene TRBV9; tentative D call: TRBD2 (5 bases). Trimming took 1 base from V and 5 from J, leaving 18 bases between them. There are 16 residues in the CDR3. From germline, CDR1 is SGDLS and CDR2 YYNGEE. DNA of the CDR3: TGTGCCAGCAGCGTAACCCCACTAGAGGGTCTGGAGACCCAGTACTTC. It codes for CASSVTPLEGLETQYF. Together with reference TRBV9 and TRBJ2-5, the CDR3 gives the full variable domain: DSGVTQTPKHLITATGQRVTLRCSPRSGDLSVYWYQQSLDQGLQFLIQYYNGEERAKGNILERFSAQQFPDLHSELNLSSLELGDSALYFCASSVTPLEGLETQYFGPGTRLLVL.

The J gene is TRBJ2-5, the V gene TRBV2; 8 bases are shared with TRBD1. CDR1 is SNHLY and CDR2 is FYNNEI in the germline V gene. V lost 6 bases, J lost 5 bases, and 8 bases stayed unmatched. This CDR3 is 14 amino acids long. The CDR3 DNA reads TGTGCCAGCAGGAGGGGCAGGGGGCGCGAGACCCAGTACTTC. As protein: CASRRGRGRETQYF.